These 17 T cell receptor beta chains were all obtained from the same sample, sequenced in a study of T cell responses to AZD1222 COVID-19 vaccine. Profiled with immunoSEQ multiplex PCR; TCRdb holds only in-frame clones, not every one. The sample holds approximately 150,000 clones, roughly 92% seen once. The sample consisted of peripheral blood, taken 28 days after the second AZD1222 dose. Source of these receptors: an adult who received the AZD1222 COVID-19 vaccine.

This chain links TRBV6-5 with TRBJ1-2, with 11 bases identical to TRBD1. Per germline, CDR1 MNHEY and CDR2 SVGAGI. Trimming cost V 5 bases and J 6 bases; bases outside gene matches: 8. The CDR3 has 15 residues. CDR3 residues: CASSTRTGGADGYTF. CDR3 bases: TGTGCCAGCAGTACCCGGACAGGGGGCGCCGATGGCTACACCTTC.

CDR3 in amino acids: CASSVSDRALAKNIQYF. DNA of the CDR3: TGTGCCAGCAGCGTTTCCGACAGGGCCTTAGCCAAAAACATTCAGTACTTC. V and J are TRBV9 and TRBJ2-4, with TRBD1 identical over 7 bases. Germline V lookup: CDR1 SGDLS, CDR2 YYNGEE. V shed 2 bases and J 0 bases; nucleotides not matched to a gene: 8. This CDR3 has 17 residues.

The CDR3 loop is CATRGQGLTGELFF. The CDR3 coding sequence is TGTGCCACCAGGGGACAGGGGCTGACCGGGGAGCTGTTTTTT. The chain carries TRBV24-1 and TRBJ2-2, with 10 nucleotides matching TRBD1. With V trimmed by 7 bases and J by 5 bases, 3 bases remained unmatched. This CDR3 is built from 14 residues. Germline V gives CDR1 KGHDR, CDR2 SFDVKD.

The chain links TRBV5-6 to TRBJ2-1; 9 bases fit TRBD2. The ends lost 0 bases at V and 5 bases at J; junction bases unmatched: 6. Germline CDR1 is SGHDT and CDR2 is YYEEEE. The CDR3 length is 16 residues. The CDR3 bases are TGTGCCAGCAGCTTGGAATGGGCGGGAGGGAACAATGAGCAGTTCTTC. Encoded protein: CASSLEWAGGNNEQFF.

The chain is built from TRBV28 and TRBJ2-5; maybe TRBD1 (5 bases). The CDR3 consists of 15 residues. Trimming left V 3 bases short and J 5 bases short, with 16 bases between. Germline V gene sequence: CDR1 MDHEN, CDR2 SYDVKM. This chain's CDR3 is CASSLTVTVGETQYF. CDR3 bases: TGTGCCAGCAGTTTGACAGTGACGGTTGGGGAGACCCAGTACTTC.

This chain links TRBV19 with TRBJ2-1; 7 bases are a match to TRBD2. V lost 8 bases to trimming and J lost 2 bases; unmatched junction nucleotides: 3. The CDR3 loop spans 13 amino acids. Germline loops: CDR1 LNHDA, CDR2 SQIVND (reference sequence). In DNA form, the CDR3 reads TGTGCCAGTGGTCGGGGGGCCTACAATGAGCAGTTCTTC. Encoded protein: CASGRGAYNEQFF.

The rearrangement links TRBV11-2 to TRBJ2-5, with 10 bases fitting TRBD2. Germline CDR1 SGHAT, CDR2 FQNNGV. The CDR3 covers 16 residues. V gave up 2 bases and J gave up 3 bases; unmatched junction bases: 6. The chain's CDR3 is CASSLLSGGAEETQYF. In nucleotides, the CDR3 is TGTGCCAGCAGCTTATTAAGCGGGGGGGCCGAAGAGACCCAGTACTTC.

This chain joins TRBV7-2 and TRBJ1-2; the match to TRBD1 covers 7 bases. This CDR3 is 15 amino acids long. Germline CDR1 reads SGHTA; CDR2 reads FQGNSA. Losses at the gene ends were 5 bases for V and 5 bases for J; bases not matched to a gene: 11. This chain's CDR3 is CASSPGPGQRYGYTF. The CDR3 DNA reads TGTGCCAGCAGCCCCGGCCCGGGACAGCGATATGGCTACACCTTC.

The chain combines TRBV12-3 or TRBV12-4 with TRBJ2-7; D tentatively fits TRBD1 or TRBD2 (5 bases each). CDR3 length: 13 amino acids. V was cut by 1 base and J by 13 bases, with 17 bases left in between. CDR3 in amino acids: CASSLGRGASYYF. In DNA, the CDR3 is TGTGCCAGCAGTTTAGGCCGGGGCGCGAGCTATTACTTC.

The chain has TRBV7-9 and TRBJ2-1; D is possibly TRBD2 (5 bases). This CDR3 has 15 residues. Looked up from germline, CDR1 is SEHNR and CDR2 is FQNEAQ (reference sequence). V was pared by 5 bases and J by 0 bases, with 11 bases between. CDR3 amino acids: CASSPSGSSYNEQFF. CDR3 coding DNA: TGTGCCAGCAGCCCAAGCGGTAGCTCCTACAATGAGCAGTTCTTC.

The chain couples TRBV19 to TRBJ1-3; D not resolved. Germline V gene lookup returns CDR1 LNHDA and CDR2 SQIVND (reference sequence). V lost 6 bases and J 4 bases, leaving 16 bases between the germline ends. The CDR3 consists of 15 residues. The CDR3 DNA reads TGTGCCAGTAGCCCCACACGGTCTGGAGGAAACACCATATATTTT. Amino acid sequence: CASSPTRSGGNTIYF. Full variable domain (missing parts from reference TRBV19 and TRBJ1-3): DGGITQSPKYLFRKEGQNVTLSCEQNLNHDAMYWYRQDPGQGLRLIYYSQIVNDFQKGDIAEGYSVSREKKESFPLTVTSAQKNPTAFYLCASSPTRSGGNTIYFGEGSWLTVV.

The chain employs TRBV10-3 and TRBJ1-5; D is ambiguous. Germline V gene sequence: CDR1 ENHRY, CDR2 SYGVKD. The CDR3 covers 15 residues. V was trimmed by 5 bases and J by 3 bases, leaving 14 bases between them. The CDR3 loop is CAISKGLGFNQPQHF. The CDR3 coding sequence is TGTGCCATCAGTAAAGGGTTGGGGTTCAATCAGCCCCAGCATTTT.

The chain joins TRBV4-1 to TRBJ2-7; no clear D gene. Germline assignment: CDR1 MGHRA and CDR2 YSYEKL. The CDR3 runs 13 residues. Trimming pared 4 bases from V and 4 bases from J, leaving 11 bases between. In DNA, the CDR3 is TGCGCCAGCAGCCCGACCCCTTCTTACGAGCAGTACTTC. Protein sequence: CASSPTPSYEQYF.

The chain carries TRBV5-1 and TRBJ2-4; perhaps TRBD1 as D (6 bases). V lost 0 bases, J lost 8 bases, and 12 bases lay in between. This CDR3 is 14 amino acids long. Germline CDR1 reads SGHRS; CDR2 reads YFSETQ. CDR3 nucleotides: TGCGCCAGCAGCTTGGCCCCAGGGGTAGACATTCAGTACTTC. Amino acid sequence: CASSLAPGVDIQYF.

The rearrangement links TRBV2 to TRBJ1-6; 10 positions match TRBD1. V shed 7 bases, J shed 10 bases, and the junction held 7 bases outside the gene matches. Germline CDR1 SNHLY, CDR2 FYNNEI. The CDR3 contains 14 residues. CDR3 bases: TGTGCCAGCACCGTGACAGGGGGCTTGTCACCCCTCCACTTT. Its translation is CASTVTGGLSPLHF.

The chain carries TRBV3-1 (or the pseudogene TRBV3-2) and TRBJ1-6, with D possibly TRBD1 on 5 matching bases. Trimming took 3 bases from V and 0 from J, leaving 18 bases between them. From germline, CDR1 is LGHDT and CDR2 YNNKEL (reference sequence). The CDR3 is 19 amino acids. The CDR3: CASSHSPGSRSSYNSPLHF. The CDR3 coding sequence is TGTGCCAGCAGCCATTCTCCAGGGTCGAGGAGCTCCTATAATTCACCCCTCCACTTT.

The CDR3 coding sequence is TGTGCCAGCAGTGAAGGAACGGGGGCAGATACGCAGTATTTT. Its translation: CASSEGTGADTQYF. J is TRBJ2-3 and V is TRBV6-1; possible D gene TRBD2, 6 bases. V gave up 1 base and J gave up 4 bases, with 9 bases separating them. The CDR3 covers 14 residues. CDR1 and CDR2 from the germline V gene are MNHNS and SASEGT.